Below, 20 T cell receptor beta chains from the same sample are listed, as sequenced in a study of blood T cell repertoires in COVID-19. Data came from immunoSEQ multiplex PCR; TCRdb stores just in-frame clones and leaves some out. The sample includes more than 200,000 clones, approximately 85% of them seen just once. The sequencing input was peripheral blood. The receptors come from an elderly woman with COVID-19, enrolled during active disease.

This clone was seen only a few times. The gene calls are TRBV19 and TRBJ1-2, with a tentative D call TRBD1 (5 bases). Trimming removed 4 bases at V and 8 bases at J, with 26 bases between. The CDR3 is 17 residues long. CDR1 and CDR2 (germline): LNHDA, SQIVND (reference sequence). CDR3 nucleotide sequence: TGTGCCAGTAGTACCCTCATGGGGGGTCCCGCCAAATGGGGCTACACCTTC. The encoded protein is CASSTLMGGPAKWGYTF.

In its sample, this clone was seen once. This chain connects TRBV11-1 to TRBJ2-5, with D perhaps matching TRBD1 (5 bases). The CDR3 runs to 13 residues. The germline CDR1 and CDR2 sequences are SGHAT and FQDESV (reference sequence). Trimming shortened V by 5 bases and J by 0 bases, and 7 bases separated the two germline ends. CDR3: CASSRGYQETQYF. The CDR3 nucleotides read TGTGCCAGCAGCAGGGGATACCAAGAGACCCAGTACTTC.

The rearrangement links TRBV12-3 or TRBV12-4 to TRBJ2-2; a weak D match, TRBD2 (5 bases). CDR3 length: 13 amino acids. Trimming pared 6 bases from V and 6 bases from J, leaving 11 bases between. The CDR3 loop is CASSQGGPGELFF. CDR3 bases: TGTGCCAGCAGCCAAGGAGGCCCCGGGGAGCTGTTTTTT.

V usage is TRBV5-6 and J usage is TRBJ1-1; 9 bases are shared with TRBD1. The germline V gene has CDR1 SGHDT and CDR2 YYEEEE. The junction had 5 bases not matched to a gene; V was cut back by 0 bases and J by 5 bases. This CDR3 is built from 15 residues. The DNA of the CDR3 is TGTGCCAGCAGCTTGGCAAACAGGGGGCTTACTGAAGCTTTCTTT. Protein: CASSLANRGLTEAFF.

The chain uses TRBV6-5 and TRBJ2-5; maybe TRBD2 (6 bases). V was pared by 6 bases and J by 5 bases, with 16 bases between. This CDR3 has 14 amino acids. Looked up from germline, CDR1 is MNHEY and CDR2 is SVGAGI. CDR3 sequence: CASRKDPGLETQYF. CDR3 nucleotide sequence: TGTGCCAGCAGGAAGGACCCGGGACTGGAGACCCAGTACTTC.

V is TRBV6-6 and J is TRBJ2-7; TRBD1 agrees at 10 bases. Germline values: CDR1 MNHNY, CDR2 SVGAGI (reference sequence). The trim removed 6 bases at V and 2 bases at J, leaving 7 bases unmatched. This CDR3 has 15 amino acids. For the CDR3, the DNA is TGTGCCAGCAGGGGCCTCGGGACAGGGGCCTACGAGCAGTACTTC. This translates into CASRGLGTGAYEQYF.

The chain employs TRBV5-1 and TRBJ1-4, with TRBD1 matching over 7 bases. The CDR3 contains 16 residues. CDR1 and CDR2 from the germline V gene are SGHRS and YFSETQ. V lost 4 bases to trimming and J lost 7 bases; unmatched junction nucleotides: 13. The CDR3, as DNA: TGCGCCAGCAGCCCCTCAGAGGGGGCGAGCGGTGAAAAACTGTTTTTT. This translates into CASSPSEGASGEKLFF.

The V gene is TRBV20-1, the J gene TRBJ1-2; a possible D gene is TRBD1 (6 bases). Trimming removed 3 bases at V and 4 bases at J, with 12 bases between. Germline-derived CDR1 and CDR2 are DFQATT and SNEGSKA (reference sequence). The CDR3 length is 13 residues. DNA for the CDR3: TGCAGTGCTAGTCGACAGGAGTTCTATGGCTACACCTTC. Protein product: CSASRQEFYGYTF.

The CDR3 is CAWSHGEGYGYTF. CDR3 nucleotides: TGTGCCTGGAGTCACGGGGAAGGCTATGGCTACACCTTC. This rearrangement joins TRBV30 to TRBJ1-2; the D is unclear. Trimming took off 2 bases at V and 4 bases at J, with 11 bases between the two ends. The CDR3 is made up of 13 amino acids. Germline V lookup: CDR1 GTSNPN, CDR2 SVGIG (reference sequence). Filled out from reference TRBV30 and TRBJ1-2, the complete variable domain reads SQTIHQWPATLVQPVGSPLSLECTVEGTSNPNLYWYRQAAGRGLQLLFYSVGIGQISSEVPQNLSASRPQDRQFILSSKKLLLSDSGFYLCAWSHGEGYGYTFGSGTRLTVV.

This clone came up a few times. The V gene is TRBV6-2 or TRBV6-3, the J gene TRBJ1-6; the D is unclear. Germline CDR1 MNHEY, CDR2 SVGEGT. Deletions cut 2 bases from V and 7 bases from J, with 9 bases between. CDR3 length: 14 amino acids. The chain's CDR3 is CASSYLGGNSPLHF. The CDR3 DNA follows: TGTGCCAGCAGTTACCTTGGAGGGAATTCACCCCTCCACTTT.

The table lists this clone with a few counts. The chain joins TRBV6-5 to TRBJ2-7; the match to TRBD1 covers 7 bases. The CDR3 has 15 residues. Germline assignment: CDR1 MNHEY and CDR2 SVGAGI. V lost 6 bases and J lost 6; bases outside the gene matches: 14. The DNA of the CDR3 is TGTGCCAGCAGCCCCGAAGGGACAGTAACTTCCGAGCAGTACTTC. This translates into CASSPEGTVTSEQYF.

This clone was seen only a few times. The J gene is TRBJ1-3, the V gene TRBV28; no definite D call. The V gene's germline CDR1 is MDHEN and CDR2 SYDVKM. Trimming stripped 7 bases from V and 0 bases from J, with 16 bases between. The CDR3 is made up of 16 amino acids. CDR3 amino acids: CASTSPSVSSGNTIYF. In DNA, the CDR3 is TGTGCCAGCACCTCCCCCAGCGTTAGCTCTGGAAACACCATATATTTT.

The rearrangement joins TRBV5-4 to TRBJ2-3; weak D call: TRBD1 (5 bases). In germline, CDR1 is SGHNT, CDR2 YYREEE (reference sequence). The CDR3 covers 15 residues. V gave up 0 bases and J gave up 5 bases, with 13 bases separating them. The CDR3 loop reads CASSLEGRRRDTQYF. The CDR3 DNA follows: TGTGCCAGCAGCTTGGAGGGGCGGCGGAGAGATACGCAGTATTTT.

The V call is TRBV6-6, the J call TRBJ1-2; D may be TRBD1 (6 bases). This CDR3 comprises 12 residues. Trimming cost V 6 bases and J 5 bases, with 10 bases left between them. Germline CDR1 and CDR2: MNHNY and SVGAGI (reference sequence). CDR3 DNA sequence: TGTGCCAGCAGGGACAGAACTTATGGCTACACCTTC. This translates into CASRDRTYGYTF.

The V call is TRBV6-5, the J call TRBJ2-7, with D maybe TRBD1 (5 bases). CDR3 length: 11 residues. The germline V gene encodes CDR1 MNHEY and CDR2 SVGAGI. The V gene lost 6 bases and the J gene lost 6 bases, with 9 bases spanning the gap. The DNA for the CDR3 is TGTGCCAGCAGGGGGCAGATCGAGCAGTACTTC. This sequence encodes CASRGQIEQYF.

V usage is TRBV28 and J usage is TRBJ2-7, with D perhaps matching TRBD1 (6 bases). The CDR3 has 13 residues. Germline V lookup: CDR1 MDHEN, CDR2 SYDVKM. V was clipped by 6 bases and J by 2 bases, with 11 bases between them. CDR3 region: CASRVGQTYEQYF. The CDR3 nucleotides read TGTGCCAGCAGGGTTGGACAGACCTACGAGCAGTACTTC. The full variable domain, with the rest looked up from reference TRBV28 and TRBJ2-7, is DVKVTQSSRYLVKRTGEKVFLECVQDMDHENMFWYRQDPGLGLRLIYFSYDVKMKEKGDIPEGYSVSREKKERFSLILESASTNQTSMYLCASRVGQTYEQYFGPGTRLTVT.

The J gene is TRBJ1-4, the V gene TRBV18; perhaps TRBD1 as D (6 bases). V was pared by 3 bases and J by 5 bases, with 13 bases between. CDR1 and CDR2 (germline): KGHSH, LQKENI. The length of the CDR3 is 15 residues. The DNA for the CDR3 is TGTGCCAGCTCACCGCAGACAGGCGAGAATGAAAAACTGTTTTTT. Its translation: CASSPQTGENEKLFF. Supplemented by reference TRBV18 and TRBJ1-4, the full variable domain reads NAGVMQNPRHLVRRRGQEARLRCSPMKGHSHVYWYRQLPEEGLKFMVYLQKENIIDESGMPKERFSAEFPKEGPSILRIQQVVRGDSAAYFCASSPQTGENEKLFFGSGTQLSVL.

The chain's CDR3 is CAGREGPNTGELFF. CDR3 nucleotide sequence: TGTGCCGGCCGGGAGGGGCCGAACACCGGGGAGCTGTTTTTT. The V and J genes are TRBV5-4 and TRBJ2-2; TRBD2 matches at 8 bases. This CDR3 contains 14 residues. Germline V gives CDR1 SGHNT, CDR2 YYREEE (reference sequence). The ends lost 10 bases at V and 0 bases at J; junction bases unmatched: 5. The full variable domain, its missing parts supplied by reference TRBV5-4 and TRBJ2-2, is ETGVTQSPTHLIKTRGQQVTLRCSSQSGHNTVSWYQQALGQGPQFIFQYYREEENGRGNFPPRFSGLQFPNYSSELNVNALELDDSALYLCAGREGPNTGELFFGEGSRLTVL.

The chain combines TRBV27 with TRBJ2-7; 7 bases fit TRBD1. This CDR3 comprises 13 residues. In germline, CDR1 is MNHEY, CDR2 SMNVEV (reference sequence). The ends lost 6 bases at V and 1 base at J; junction bases unmatched: 3. CDR3 in DNA: TGTGCCAGCAGAAAGGGACAGTCCTACGAGCAGTACTTC. This encodes CASRKGQSYEQYF.

The V gene is TRBV6-4, the J gene TRBJ1-1; 7 nucleotides line up with TRBD1. The CDR3 extends over 17 amino acids. CDR1 is MRHNA, CDR2 SNTAGT, per germline. Germline trimming cut 4 bases from V and 1 base from J; bases unmatched to any gene: 12. CDR3 loop: CASSGETGTAGNTEAFF. The CDR3 DNA reads as TGTGCCAGCAGTGGAGAGACAGGGACGGCCGGGAACACTGAAGCTTTCTTT.